This TCR beta chain emerged from a study of cytomegalovirus exposure and HLA in healthy donors (dated by TCRdb to about 2017). About the study as a whole: In an earlier analysis of fewer than 750 of the donors, 276 Gb of sequence data and 120 million or so unique TCR beta sequences from about 190 million T cells were reported. To predict cytomegalovirus infection status, the study brought together high-throughput TCR immunosequencing, statistical association of individual TCRs with disease status, and machine learning. HLA typing covered class I and class II loci at four-digit resolution. Because of strong linkage in the cohort, five DR-DQ haplotypes were treated as single units for association and clustering. The study profiled the T cell repertoires of approximately 700 subjects by immunosequencing and related them to cytomegalovirus serostatus. Besides the first cohort of 500 to 700 subjects, a separate validation cohort made up of roughly 130 different subjects was used. The number of donors typed differed by locus, with roughly 620-630 for A, B, C, DRB1 and DQB1, about 500 for DQA1, approximately 570 for DPA1, and roughly 450 for DPB1. A later analysis re-analyzed previously published TCR beta repertoires from 660 or so donors and added high-resolution HLA genotyping to study TCR occurrence patterns. Rather than using new phenotypic data, the later analysis identified candidate immune exposures from TCR beta sequences and from how often those sequences occurred across donors. The study aimed to test whether signatures of past pathogen exposure could be identified by cataloging public T cell receptors. Alongside the repertoire data, information on donor age, sex, ethnicity and CMV serostatus was compiled. An early release that covered some 630 HLA-typed donors contained about 300 gigabases of sequencing data and 65 million to 100 million unique TCR sequences. Among the roughly 380 genotyped donors, around 81% belonged to the genetic ancestry cluster associated with self-reported Caucasian donors. Among under 450 genotyped donors of the cohort, an average of approximately 250,000 unique TCR beta nucleotide sequences were sequenced per donor, roughly 20% of them non-productive. Every repertoire in the discovery cohort had been generated on one and the same sequencing platform. A later genetic analysis used genome-wide SNP genotypes for about 60% of the roughly 700 donors, treating that subset as a discovery cohort. In an earlier analysis of 550 to 700 of the donors, high-throughput TCR beta sequencing was used to judge whether each TCR beta V gene segment behaved as functional or pseudogenic.

The cohort was made up of roughly 670 healthy bone marrow donors. At the time of sampling, every cohort member was nominally healthy, though immune exposures that went unrecorded were likely present. Of the 650 to 750 cohort members, about 280 had positive CMV serostatus and 350 to 400 had negative CMV serostatus, and CMV serostatus was not recorded for the donor. A peripheral blood sample was provided by each donor, and peripheral blood mononuclear cells were used for TCR beta sequencing. Genomic DNA was extracted from the blood cell samples with the Qiagen DNeasy Blood Extraction Kit. The study at large found these results: A further reported finding was that TCR beta sequences accurately predicted the HLA-A and HLA-B alleles for most subjects in the first cohort. An earlier analysis of several hundred of the donors showed that most TCR beta V segments appeared in productive rearrangements either about 87% or about 30% of the time, which broadly matched IMGT annotations. For the cohort, immune exposure information was limited to CMV serostatus. According to a later analysis, parvovirus B19, influenza, CMV and Epstein-Barr virus appeared linked to several top co-occurrence clusters. In a later analysis, HLA-associated TCR beta chains were found to be more clonally expanded and to have lower generation probabilities than equally common non-associated chains. Because HLA typing was missing for some donors at each locus, association tests included only the typed subset. In vitro tests confirmed that a few of the cytomegalovirus-associated TCR beta chains recognize cytomegalovirus antigens. The classifier was reported to diagnose cytomegalovirus status with high specificity and sensitivity in both the original and validation cohorts. The sequencing pipeline was judged likely to have produced a cluster of highly shared sequence variants as a technical artifact. In a later analysis, most CMV-associated TCR beta chains were found to appear HLA-restricted, with HLA associations seemingly driven largely by CMV exposure. Sequencing depth was assumed to be roughly uniform across donors in the presence/absence analyses, though that assumption may not hold. While some public TCRs were present in many individuals, most TCR sequences turned up only very rarely across donors. The 87-base-pair reads could not distinguish some IMGT-functional V segments, including TRBV6-2 and TRBV6-3, so those segments were excluded. Because counts were too low, roughly 17 rarely observed V segments, including chromosome 9 orphons, were left out of the earlier analysis of a few hundred of the donors. In the study, 150 to 200 TCR beta chains were listed as associated with cytomegalovirus. V-gene and J-gene trimming of TCR beta chains was associated with a missense DCLRE1C variant in a later genetic analysis, and the association was replicated in an independent cohort. When HLA alleles, especially DR and DQ, strongly co-occurred, attributing TCR associations to individual alleles was difficult. At a false discovery rate of 0.05, a later analysis linked 15,000 to 20,000 TCR beta sequences to specific HLA alleles. In a later genetic analysis, fewer N-insertions in productive TCRs were reported among donors in an Asian-associated ancestry cluster than the approximately 710-donor mean. In a later analysis, TCR association rates were found to vary across HLA loci, with the most associated TCRs seen for DRB1 alleles and the fewest for HLA-C alleles. Correlated functional status among segregating V segments might reflect linkage disequilibrium, but an unknown experimental factor could not be ruled out. Only TCR beta chains were sequenced in this cohort, and the absence of alpha or paired-chain data limited detectable features. According to the authors, the approach could potentially be generalized to other disease states and immunological phenotypes.

The method behind the library was the immunoSEQ multiplex PCR assay. The multiplex PCR relied on a mix of 60 forward primers for TCR Vbeta segments and 13 reverse primers for TCR Jbeta segments. A multiplex PCR assay on genomic DNA amplified the CDR3 region of rearranged TCR beta genes. Amplified TCR beta libraries were sequenced as 87-base-pair reads on the Illumina HiSeq System. The authors processed their data as follows. A later analysis tallied approximately 87 million unique TCR beta chains across the 640 or so repertoires, and around 10 million of those chains were shared by two or more donors. A nearest-neighbor algorithm error-corrected the raw reads and collapsed the reads into unique sequences, merging closely related sequences to remove PCR and sequencing errors. CDR3 sequences were aligned to IMGT reference sequences to assign V, D and J gene segments. For a sequence to be retained, a match of at least six nucleotides was required to both a V gene segment and a J gene segment. Rearrangements were classified as productive when the CDR3 lacked stop codons and remained in frame with V and J, and all other rearrangements were classified as non-productive. CDR3 was defined by IMGT convention, running from the second conserved V-encoded cysteine to the conserved J-encoded phenylalanine. In an earlier analysis of roughly 580 of the donors, sequences lacking an unambiguous match to a single V gene segment were excluded. An earlier analysis of a few hundred of the donors called V segments functional above 56.7% productive rearrangements and segregating when the between-donor standard deviation exceeded 5%. A statistical classification framework was developed to diagnose cytomegalovirus status using the catalog of TCR beta chain sequences. A later analysis assigned V and J genes by comparing TCR nucleotide sequences with IMGT/GENE-DB human TR gene sequences. Using the TCRdist pipeline, a later analysis assigned CDR3 sequences along with most-parsimonious VDJ recombination scenarios. In a later analysis, each TCR beta chain was defined by its CDR3 amino acid sequence together with its V-gene family, and reads without a unique V-gene family were excluded. As a way to deal with suspected cross-contamination and a sequencing artifact, a later analysis dropped roughly 620 nucleotide sequences that were highly shared and had low generation probability. A later analysis calculated a clonal expansion index for each public chain from normalized within-repertoire ranks of inferred template counts. In a later analysis, generation probabilities were computed using a VDJ recombination model fitted to out-of-frame rearrangements, and the results were checked against IGoR. A later analysis scored TCR-TCR, TCR-HLA and TCR-CMV co-occurrence with hypergeometric tests, applying a repertoire-size bias correction to TCR pairs. To estimate false discovery rates, a later analysis permuted the HLA or CMV assignments 20 times. In a later analysis, co-occurring TCRs were grouped with DBSCAN, and TCRdist sequence similarity was added when clustering was performed within HLA-allele-positive subsets. Repertoires with fewer than 30,000 or more than 120,000 public chains, plus five repertoires with anomalous nucleotide sharing, were excluded from co-occurrence clustering. The immuneACCESS repertoire file appears here via TCRdb, limited to in-frame rearrangements. These files lack a portion of the clones; in checked studies, under half of the deficit traces to unresolved V genes, and the cause of the others is not known. V, J and clone size are taken as reported in that table, and D and trimming were inferred from the DNA itself. Counted in this sample were roughly 130,000 clones; more than 70% of them appeared once. The ten largest clones add up to under 1.2% of the sample.

Measured from the cysteine to the phenylalanine, the CDR3 is 14 residues long. Only the CDR3 part of the read is kept: 42 bases, read in frame from the first base. As encoded in the germline V gene, CDR1 is SGHRS while CDR2 is YFSETQ. Cut back by 4 bases and 6 bases, the V and J ends lie 17 bases apart. There are a few counts of this clone. No cognate antigen has been identified for it. No much larger clone is present one base from it, and per-base qualities are unavailable. This TCR came from a human donor in good health. The sequencing input was PBMCs. In this chain, TRBV5-1 is recombined with TRBJ2-7; the D region possibly corresponds to TRBD1 (5 bases align). The CDR3 region: CASSMTAKSAEQYF. The nucleotide sequence reads TGCGCCAGCAGCATGACAGCCAAATCGGCCGAGCAGTACTTC.